These 5 T cell receptor beta chains originate from one sample sequenced in a study of T cell responses to AZD1222 COVID-19 vaccine. Measured with immunoSEQ multiplex PCR; TCRdb has only the in-frame clones, and not every one. In the table there are some 150,000 clones, 88% of which are singletons. The source material was peripheral blood, sampled 28 days after the second AZD1222 dose. The source is an adult who received the AZD1222 COVID-19 vaccine.

The genes are TRBV19 and TRBJ1-1, with D perhaps TRBD1 (5 bases). Trimming took 3 bases from V and 6 from J, leaving 11 bases between them. The V gene's germline CDR1 is LNHDA and CDR2 SQIVND (reference sequence). There are 13 residues in the CDR3. The chain's CDR3 is CASSIKGFAEAFF. CDR3 sequence (DNA): TGTGCCAGTAGTATCAAGGGGTTCGCTGAAGCTTTCTTT.

Only one count was recorded for this clone. The chain is built from TRBV19 and TRBJ2-2, with D possibly matching TRBD2 (6 bases). Trimming cost V 2 bases and J 2 bases, with 9 bases left between them. The germline CDR1 and CDR2 sequences are LNHDA and SQIVND (reference sequence). This CDR3 comprises 15 residues. The CDR3 spells CASSIPGLNTGELFF. DNA of the CDR3: TGTGCCAGTAGTATACCGGGACTTAACACCGGGGAGCTGTTTTTT.

This chain connects TRBV6-5 to TRBJ2-3; D tentatively reads TRBD1 or TRBD2 (7 bases each). The CDR3 is 15 residues long. Trimming removed 4 bases from V and 3 bases from J, with 14 bases in between. The V gene's germline CDR1 is MNHEY and CDR2 SVGAGI. CDR3 coding DNA: TGTGCCAGCAGTTTCCAGGGGGGGTGGACAGATACGCAGTATTTT. Its translation is CASSFQGGWTDTQYF.

A single count supports this clone. V and J are TRBV28 and TRBJ1-6; 7 positions match TRBD1. This CDR3 is built from 16 residues. Germline assignment: CDR1 MDHEN and CDR2 SYDVKM. V shed 5 bases, J shed 8 bases, and the junction held 12 bases outside the gene matches. In nucleotides, the CDR3 is TGTGCCAGCAGTACCCCGACAGGGAGTACGGATTCACCCCTCCACTTT. Translated, it gives CASSTPTGSTDSPLHF.

V gene TRBV4-3 combines with J gene TRBJ1-5, with D unclear. V was clipped by 1 base and J by 9 bases, with 13 bases between them. Germline V gives CDR1 LGHNA, CDR2 YSLEER. The CDR3 extends over 14 amino acids. CDR3 protein: CASSQGLGSGPQHF. The CDR3 coding sequence is TGCGCCAGCAGCCAAGGTCTGGGTTCCGGGCCCCAGCATTTT.